The 28 T cell receptor beta chains below all came from one sample that was sequenced in a study of OX40 agonist ivuxolimab in advanced cancers. Repertoires were generated with immunoSEQ multiplex PCR, while TCRdb's copy carries only in-frame clones and drops some. The top ten hold 0.95% to 1.5% of the sample, which has around 68,000 clones, around 86% seen once. The specimen comprised CD4+ or CD8+ T cells sorted from blood, sampled in a trial of the OX40 agonist ivuxolimab. The receptor source for this set is an adult with an advanced solid tumor such as melanoma, head and neck, liver or kidney cancer.

V usage is TRBV28 and J usage is TRBJ1-5; no definite D call. CDR3 size: 12 residues. Trimming pared 6 bases from V and 9 bases from J, leaving 12 bases between. The germline CDR1 and CDR2 sequences are MDHEN and SYDVKM. Here the CDR3 DNA reads TGTGCCAGCAGCAGGCAACTTGGGCCCCAGCATTTT. This encodes CASSRQLGPQHF.

The DNA of the CDR3 is TGCGCCAGCAGCCGAGAGACAGTCTCCTACGAGCAGTACTTC. It yields the protein CASSRETVSYEQYF. V is TRBV4-1 and J is TRBJ2-7; tentative D call: TRBD1 (5 bases). V was pared by 4 bases and J by 0 bases, with 10 bases between. Germline V gene lookup returns CDR1 MGHRA and CDR2 YSYEKL. The CDR3 runs 14 residues.

The chain links TRBV19 to TRBJ2-7; maybe TRBD1 (6 bases). Germline V lookup: CDR1 LNHDA, CDR2 SQIVND (reference sequence). The CDR3 length is 14 residues. With 1 base removed from V and 5 bases from J, the gap between germline ends came to 12 bases. The CDR3 DNA follows: TGTGCCAGTAGTATAGTTTCAGGGGAAGACGAGCAGTACTTC. As protein: CASSIVSGEDEQYF.

V gene TRBV7-6 combines with J gene TRBJ2-1; 13 bases are shared with TRBD2. This CDR3 contains 18 residues. The V gene's germline CDR1 is SGHVS and CDR2 FNYEAQ. V was pared by 2 bases and J by 0 bases, with 4 bases of the junction left unmatched. The CDR3 region has the DNA TGTGCCAGCAGCTTATGGACTAGCGGGAGCTACTCCTACAATGAGCAGTTCTTC. Protein product: CASSLWTSGSYSYNEQFF.

This clone came up a few times. This chain uses TRBV2 with TRBJ1-3; 8 bases match TRBD1. The CDR3 extends over 16 amino acids. Germline assignment: CDR1 SNHLY and CDR2 FYNNEI. The V segment lost 0 bases and the J segment 5 bases; nucleotides outside the gene matches: 6. Here the CDR3 reads CASSEAAGGFRNTIYF. The CDR3, as DNA: TGTGCCAGCAGTGAAGCGGCAGGGGGCTTTCGAAACACCATATATTTT.

The chain joins TRBV5-5 to TRBJ2-1, with D perhaps TRBD2 (5 bases). Trimming took off 2 bases at V and 3 bases at J, with 6 bases between the two ends. Germline V gene sequence: CDR1 SGHKS, CDR2 YYEKEE (reference sequence). This CDR3 has 13 residues. The CDR3 DNA sequence: TGTGCCAGCAGCTTACGGGACTACAATGAGCAGTTCTTC. It specifies CASSLRDYNEQFF.

The chain carries TRBV5-1 and TRBJ1-2; 10 bases are a match to TRBD1. The trim removed 4 bases at V and 8 bases at J, leaving 11 bases unmatched. The CDR3 length is 15 residues. Germline lookup yields CDR1 SGHRS and CDR2 YFSETQ. The CDR3 is CASSPATGGSEGYTF. CDR3 nucleotides: TGCGCCAGCAGCCCCGCGACAGGGGGCTCGGAGGGCTACACCTTC.

The chain combines TRBV15 with TRBJ1-2; 9 nucleotides match TRBD1. The CDR3 loop spans 14 amino acids. Germline CDR1 and CDR2: LNHNV and YYDKDF (reference sequence). V shed 9 bases, J shed 0 bases, and the junction held 5 bases outside the gene matches. Here the CDR3 reads CATGQGRANYGYTF. The CDR3 DNA reads TGTGCCACGGGACAGGGACGGGCTAACTATGGCTACACCTTC. Complete variable domain (other parts from reference TRBV15 and TRBJ1-2): DAMVIQNPRYQVTQFGKPVTLSCSQTLNHNVMYWYQQKSSQAPKLLFHYYDKDFNNEADTPDNFQSRRPNTSFCFLDIRSPGLGDTAMYLCATGQGRANYGYTFGSGTRLTVV.

The rearrangement joins TRBV19 to TRBJ1-3; D call uncertain. The CDR3 runs 16 residues. Germline CDR1 reads LNHDA; CDR2 reads SQIVND (reference sequence). Trimming removed 5 bases at V and 2 bases at J, with 16 bases between. DNA for the CDR3: TGTGCCAGTAGTCCCGGGCACTCATTAACTGGAAACACCATATATTTT. It codes for CASSPGHSLTGNTIYF.

This chain joins TRBV19 and TRBJ1-2; 7 bases align to TRBD1. Germline loops: CDR1 LNHDA, CDR2 SQIVND (reference sequence). The V segment lost 3 bases and the J segment 4 bases; nucleotides outside the gene matches: 5. The CDR3 loop spans 14 amino acids. This chain's CDR3 is CASSIGTEPYGYTF. CDR3 DNA sequence: TGTGCCAGTAGTATCGGGACAGAACCCTATGGCTACACCTTC.

The chain is built from TRBV6-1 and TRBJ2-1, with 8 bases identical to TRBD2. CDR1 and CDR2 from the germline V gene are MNHNS and SASEGT. The CDR3 length is 15 residues. V was clipped by 2 bases and J by 6 bases; unmatched bases: 6. CDR3 sequence (DNA): TGTGCCAGCAGTGAAAAGGGACTAGGTGTCAATGAGCAGTTCTTC. Protein sequence: CASSEKGLGVNEQFF.

The genes are TRBV9 and TRBJ2-1, with TRBD2 matching 7 bases. V was clipped by 6 bases and J by 5 bases; unmatched bases: 8. This CDR3 comprises 14 residues. Per the germline V gene, CDR1 is SGDLS and CDR2 is YYNGEE. CDR3 loop: CASNLRGENNEQFF. As DNA, the CDR3 is TGTGCCAGCAACCTCCGGGGGGAGAACAATGAGCAGTTCTTC.

The rearrangement links TRBV27 to TRBJ2-5; D is unresolved. Germline loops: CDR1 MNHEY, CDR2 SMNVEV (reference sequence). V was clipped by 5 bases and J by 2 bases, with 9 bases between them. This CDR3 spans 13 amino acids. CDR3 bases: TGTGCCAGCAGTATACAGAAACAAGAGACCCAGTACTTC. It is translated as CASSIQKQETQYF.

The CDR3 DNA follows: TGTGCCAGCAGCTTAGGGGGTTTGGTTCCTGAAGCTTTCTTT. Amino acid sequence: CASSLGGLVPEAFF. The gene calls are TRBV7-2 and TRBJ1-1; D gene uncertain. In germline, CDR1 is SGHTA, CDR2 FQGNSA. The CDR3 consists of 14 residues. V was cut by 1 base and J by 6 bases, with 12 bases left in between.

A remark on this clone: The sample carries other DNA sequences with the same CDR3. The chain joins TRBV5-1 to TRBJ2-3; D is uncertain. Germline V gene data show CDR1 as SGHRS and CDR2 as YFSETQ. The V end was cut by 0 bases, the J end by 2 bases, with 7 bases between. CDR3 length equals 14 residues. CDR3 in DNA: TGCGCCAGCAGCTTGGGGCAGCTCACAGATACGCAGTATTTT. Protein sequence: CASSLGQLTDTQYF.

This clone turned up a few times. The chain employs TRBV5-1 and TRBJ2-5; maybe TRBD1 (5 bases). The germline V and J ends were trimmed by 4 bases and 5 bases, with 12 bases remaining between them. This CDR3 is 13 amino acids long. The germline gives CDR1 SGHRS, CDR2 YFSETQ. CDR3 amino acids: CASSPQALETQYF. The CDR3 region has the DNA TGCGCCAGCAGCCCACAGGCTTTGGAGACCCAGTACTTC.

The chain has TRBV5-8 and TRBJ2-6; D is undetermined. Germline CDR1 SGHTS, CDR2 YDEGEE. The CDR3 is 17 amino acids. V lost 0 bases, J lost 0 bases, and 10 bases lay in between. The CDR3: CASSLGQVRSGANVLTF. The DNA for the CDR3 is TGTGCCAGCAGCTTGGGCCAGGTCCGCTCTGGGGCCAACGTCCTGACTTTC.

The chain has TRBV5-1 and TRBJ1-2, with 7 bases identical to TRBD1. V trimming: 4 bases; J trimming: 9 bases; junction bases outside the gene matches: 6. From germline, CDR1 is SGHRS and CDR2 YFSETQ. This CDR3 contains 12 residues. The CDR3 reads CASSSGQDRYTF. CDR3 sequence (DNA): TGCGCCAGCAGCAGCGGACAGGACCGCTACACCTTC. The full variable domain, completed using reference TRBV5-1 and TRBJ1-2, is KAGVTQTPRYLIKTRGQQVTLSCSPISGHRSVSWYQQTPGQGLQFLFEYFSETQRNKGNFPGRFSGRQFSNSRSEMNVSTLELGDSALYLCASSSGQDRYTFGSGTRLTVV.

J is TRBJ1-4 and V is TRBV2, with D possibly TRBD1 on 5 matching bases. The germline CDR1 and CDR2 sequences are SNHLY and FYNNEI. V dropped 4 bases and J dropped 8 bases, with 11 bases sitting between them. This CDR3 has 13 residues. CDR3 residues: CASSGQKSEKLFF. CDR3 nucleotides: TGTGCCAGCAGTGGACAGAAAAGCGAAAAACTGTTTTTT.

The chain combines TRBV10-3 with TRBJ1-1; maybe TRBD1 (5 bases). The CDR3 is 13 amino acids. Germline V lookup: CDR1 ENHRY, CDR2 SYGVKD. The V end was cut by 11 bases, the J end by 3 bases, with 16 bases between. The CDR3 sequence: CAAGGLGDTEAFF. The CDR3 region has the DNA TGTGCCGCCGGCGGCCTAGGGGACACTGAAGCTTTCTTT.

This rearrangement joins TRBV2 to TRBJ2-1; 10 nucleotides line up with TRBD1. CDR3 length: 18 amino acids. V trimming: 4 bases; J trimming: 6 bases; junction bases outside the gene matches: 15. Looked up from germline, CDR1 is SNHLY and CDR2 is FYNNEI. CDR3 residues: CASSVTRSGTGVGNEQFF. The CDR3 DNA sequence: TGTGCCAGCAGTGTTACGAGGTCCGGGACAGGGGTAGGCAATGAGCAGTTCTTC.

V is TRBV5-1 and J is TRBJ2-7; 8 bases match TRBD1. The CDR3 contains 17 residues. V lost 0 bases, J lost 5 bases, and 13 bases stayed unmatched. Germline V CDR1 and CDR2: SGHRS, YFSETQ. CDR3 amino acids: CASSLAPLRTGTNEQYF. The DNA for the CDR3 is TGCGCCAGCAGCTTGGCCCCCCTTCGGACAGGGACCAACGAGCAGTACTTC.

This chain connects TRBV29-1 to TRBJ1-1; no clear D. V was pared by 4 bases and J by 1 base, with 10 bases between. The CDR3 has 13 residues. Germline V gene sequence: CDR1 SQVTM, CDR2 ANQGSEA. In DNA, the CDR3 is TGCAGCGTTGCAGGCGTAGAGAACACTGAAGCTTTCTTT. Translation: CSVAGVENTEAFF. The variable domain in full, with the rest retrieved from reference TRBV29-1 and TRBJ1-1, is SAVISQKPSRDICQRGTSLTIQCQVDSQVTMMFWYRQQPGQSLTLIATANQGSEATYESGFVIDKFPISRPNLTFSTLTVSNMSPEDSSIYLCSVAGVENTEAFFGQGTRLTVV.

The chain is built from TRBV11-2 and TRBJ2-1; 8 positions match TRBD1. The CDR3 loop spans 16 amino acids. V shed 1 base, J shed 8 bases, and the junction held 10 bases outside the gene matches. Germline CDR1 SGHAT, CDR2 FQNNGV. Written as DNA, the CDR3 is TGTGCCAGCAGCTTAGTTGTGGGTCAGGGGGCCCATGAGCAGTTCTTC. Encoded protein: CASSLVVGQGAHEQFF.

This chain uses TRBV9 with TRBJ1-1; 8 bases fit TRBD1. Germline V gene lookup returns CDR1 SGDLS and CDR2 YYNGEE. The CDR3 has 15 amino acids. Trimming removed 4 bases from V and 0 bases from J; junction bases left unmatched: 5. CDR3 sequence reads: CASSSRTGLNTEAFF. Written as DNA, the CDR3 is TGTGCCAGCAGCTCCAGGACAGGGTTGAACACTGAAGCTTTCTTT. Variable domain in full (rest from reference TRBV9 and TRBJ1-1): DSGVTQTPKHLITATGQRVTLRCSPRSGDLSVYWYQQSLDQGLQFLIQYYNGEERAKGNILERFSAQQFPDLHSELNLSSLELGDSALYFCASSSRTGLNTEAFFGQGTRLTVV.

This clone was observed a handful of times. This chain joins TRBV14 and TRBJ2-1; tentatively, D is TRBD2 (6 bases). Trimming shortened V by 8 bases and J by 10 bases, and 21 bases separated the two germline ends. Looked up from germline, CDR1 is SGHDN and CDR2 is FVKESK. The CDR3 length is 14 residues. The CDR3 DNA follows: TGTGCCAGCTCGCGGGATGGCGGGATGTGGGAGCAGTTCTTC. It yields the protein CASSRDGGMWEQFF.

The chain carries TRBV11-1 and TRBJ1-1; possibly TRBD1 for D (5 bases). The CDR3 is 15 amino acids. Germline CDR1 and CDR2: SGHAT and FQDESV (reference sequence). Trimming took 7 bases from V and 1 from J, leaving 16 bases between them. CDR3 sequence reads: CASIKRDQGNTEAFF. The CDR3 bases are TGTGCCAGCATCAAGCGGGATCAGGGGAACACTGAAGCTTTCTTT.

The J gene is TRBJ1-5, the V gene TRBV6-1; D might be TRBD1 (5 bases). V was cut by 6 bases and J by 1 base, with 13 bases left in between. Germline CDR1 MNHNS, CDR2 SASEGT. The CDR3 has 15 amino acids. DNA of the CDR3: TGTGCCAGCAGGGGTGAAAAGGGGAGCAATCAGCCCCAGCATTTT. It translates to CASRGEKGSNQPQHF.